This T cell receptor beta chain was obtained from a study of T cell repertoires in cytomegalovirus infection. Study conclusions and caveats: HLA-C-restricted CMV-specific TCR beta clonotypes prevailed in the ex vivo response. Accumulated public TCR beta family frequency recognized individuals carrying CMV together with the relevant HLA.

A word on this clonotype: The antigen is not known.

The CDR3 is 17 amino acids. V dropped 2 bases and J dropped 0; count of bases not matched to a gene: 8. Germline V gene sequence: CDR1 MNHEY, CDR2 SMNVEV (reference sequence). From the reads, TCRdb called clonotypes with MiXCR, one entry per CDR3 protein. The table includes around 900,000 distinct CDR3 sequences, 30% to 40% detected once. This chain links TRBV27 with TRBJ1-2; 8 nucleotides align to TRBD1. This clonotype was obtained from a human donor in good health (CMV status not recorded). Some clones in this sample may be carry-over from other donors' samples. Specimen: cultured CD8+ T cells from PBMCs, collected from culture after CMV antigen stimulation. The CDR3 is CASSLIPVTGANYGYTF. As DNA, the CDR3 is TGTGCCAGCAGTTTAATCCCGGTGACAGGGGCTAACTATGGCTACACCTTC.